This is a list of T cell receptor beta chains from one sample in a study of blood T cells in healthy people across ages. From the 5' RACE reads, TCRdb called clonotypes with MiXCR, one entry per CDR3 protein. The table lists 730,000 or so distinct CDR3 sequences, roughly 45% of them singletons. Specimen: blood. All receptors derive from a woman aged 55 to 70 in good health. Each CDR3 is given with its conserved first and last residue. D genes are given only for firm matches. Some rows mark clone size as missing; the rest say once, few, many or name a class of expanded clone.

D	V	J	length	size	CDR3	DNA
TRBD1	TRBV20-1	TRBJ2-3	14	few	CSAPDRQGPDTQYF	TGCAGTGCTCCCGACCGACAGGGGCCAGATACGCAGTATTTT
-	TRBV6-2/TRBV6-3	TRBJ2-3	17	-	CACSYNYGESSTDTQYF	TGTGCCTGCAGTTACAACTACGGAGAATCTAGCACAGATACGCAGTATTTT
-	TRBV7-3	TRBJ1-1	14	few	CASSLSEGWSEAFF	TGTGCCAGCAGCTTAAGCGAGGGGTGGAGTGAAGCTTTCTTT
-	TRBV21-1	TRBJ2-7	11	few	CASSHRGEQYF	TGTGCCAGCAGCCACAGGGGCGAGCAGTACTTC
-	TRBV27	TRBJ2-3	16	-	CASSSLFRGAGDTQYF	TGTGCCAGCAGTTCCCTATTTCGGGGGGCAGGGGATACGCAGTATTTT
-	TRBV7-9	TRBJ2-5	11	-	CASSEEGAQYF	TGTGCCAGCAGCGAGGAAGGTGCGCAGTACTTC
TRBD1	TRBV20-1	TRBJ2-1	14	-	CSVTKDRGYLEQFF	TGCAGTGTGACCAAGGACAGGGGTTACCTTGAGCAGTTCTTC
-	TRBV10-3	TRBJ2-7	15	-	CAISDGQASSYEQYF	TGTGCCATCAGTGATGGGCAGGCCAGCTCCTACGAGCAGTACTTC
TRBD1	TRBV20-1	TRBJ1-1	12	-	CSAATGATEAFF	TGCAGTGCCGCCACAGGGGCCACTGAAGCTTTCTTT
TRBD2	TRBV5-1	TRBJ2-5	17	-	CASSFKPGTSGQETQYF	TGCGCCAGCAGCTTTAAACCCGGGACTAGCGGCCAAGAGACCCAGTACTTC
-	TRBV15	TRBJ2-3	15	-	CATSGVIISTDTQYF	TGTGCCACCAGCGGAGTTATAATTTCTACAGATACGCAGTATTTT
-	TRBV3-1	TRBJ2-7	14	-	CASSQTSVVYEQYF	TGTGCCAGCAGCCAGACTTCGGTCGTCTACGAGCAGTACTTC
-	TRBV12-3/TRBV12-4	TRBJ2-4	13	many	CASSPPGVNIQYF	TGTGCCAGCAGCCCCCCGGGGGTGAACATTCAGTACTTC
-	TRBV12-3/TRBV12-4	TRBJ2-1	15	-	CASMRSAGRAEEQFF	TGTGCCAGCATGAGAAGCGCGGGGCGTGCTGAGGAGCAGTTCTTC
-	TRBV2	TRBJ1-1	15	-	CASRKEGGGNTEAFF	TGTGCCAGCAGAAAGGAGGGGGGGGGAAACACTGAAGCTTTCTTT
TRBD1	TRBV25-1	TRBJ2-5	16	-	CASSERRQGVEETQYF	TGTGCCAGCAGTGAGCGTAGACAGGGGGTAGAGGAGACCCAGTACTTC
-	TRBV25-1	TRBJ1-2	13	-	CASSEGGSYGYTF	TGTGCCAGCAGTGAAGGGGGATCCTATGGCTACACCTTC
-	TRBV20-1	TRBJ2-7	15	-	CSARAGGGHGYEQYF	TGCAGTGCTAGGGCAGGAGGGGGCCACGGTTACGAGCAGTACTTC
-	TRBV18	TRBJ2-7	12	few	CASSPGSHEQYF	TGTGCCAGCTCGCCAGGGAGCCACGAGCAGTACTTC
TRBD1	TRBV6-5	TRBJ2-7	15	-	CASSQSGTDNYEQYF	TGTGCCAGCAGCCAATCCGGGACAGACAATTACGAGCAGTACTTC
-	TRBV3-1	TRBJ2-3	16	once	CASSQGVGSYTDTQYF	TGTGCCAGCAGCCAAGGGGTAGGGTCGTACACAGATACGCAGTATTTT
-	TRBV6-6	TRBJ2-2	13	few	CASSSRGAGELFF	TGTGCCAGCAGTTCCAGGGGCGCCGGGGAGCTGTTTTTT
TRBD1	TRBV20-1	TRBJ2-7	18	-	CSARDQGQGATSSYEQYF	TGCAGTGCTAGAGATCAGGGACAGGGGGCAACTAGTTCCTACGAGCAGTACTTC
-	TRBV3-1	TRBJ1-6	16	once	CASSPSQHTYNSPLHF	TGTGCCAGCAGCCCTTCACAGCACACCTATAATTCACCCCTCCACTTT
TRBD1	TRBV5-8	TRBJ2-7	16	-	CASSSLITGESHEQYF	TGTGCCAGCAGCAGCTTAATAACAGGGGAGTCACACGAGCAGTACTTC
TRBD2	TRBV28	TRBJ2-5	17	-	CASSLPRTSGSWETQYF	TGTGCCAGCAGTTTACCCCGGACTAGCGGGAGCTGGGAGACCCAGTACTTC
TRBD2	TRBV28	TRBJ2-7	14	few	CATSGGDLRHEQYF	TGTGCCACCTCTGGGGGGGATCTCCGGCACGAGCAGTACTTC
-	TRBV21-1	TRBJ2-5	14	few	CASSKADRQETQYF	TGTGCCAGCAGCAAGGCGGACAGGCAAGAGACCCAGTACTTC
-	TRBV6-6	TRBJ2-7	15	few	CASSPKGEGGDEQYF	TGTGCCAGCAGCCCCAAGGGGGAAGGAGGGGACGAGCAGTACTTC
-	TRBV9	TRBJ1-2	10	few	CASSGFGYTF	TGTGCCAGCAGTGGGTTCGGCTACACCTTC
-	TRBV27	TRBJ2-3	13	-	CASMGTRALGQYF	TGTGCCAGCATGGGGACAAGGGCGTTGGGGCAGTATTTT
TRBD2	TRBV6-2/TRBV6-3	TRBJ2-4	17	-	CASSSWTSGGREGIQYF	TGTGCCAGCAGTTCCTGGACTAGCGGGGGCCGGGAGGGTATTCAGTACTTC
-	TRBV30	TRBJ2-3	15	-	CAWSSTGSALDTQYF	TGTGCCTGGAGTTCAACAGGGTCAGCACTGGATACGCAGTATTTT
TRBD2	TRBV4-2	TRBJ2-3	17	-	CASSPTSGDTFTDTQYF	TGTGCCAGCAGCCCGACTAGCGGGGACACTTTCACAGATACGCAGTATTTT
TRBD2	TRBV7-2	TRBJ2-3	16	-	CASSLRRGGGSDTQYF	TGTGCCAGCAGCTTAAGGAGGGGCGGGGGGTCAGATACGCAGTATTTT
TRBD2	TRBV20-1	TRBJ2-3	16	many	CSARKSSGVSTDTQYF	TGCAGTGCTAGAAAGTCTAGCGGGGTTAGCACAGATACGCAGTATTTT
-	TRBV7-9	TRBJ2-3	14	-	CASLRAGYTDTQYF	TGTGCCAGCCTGAGAGCAGGCTACACAGATACGCAGTATTTT
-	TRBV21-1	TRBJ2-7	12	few	CASSKARREQYF	TGTGCCAGCAGCAAAGCTCGCCGCGAGCAGTACTTC
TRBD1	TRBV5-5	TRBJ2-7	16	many	CASSLIRDSDTYEQYF	TGTGCCAGCAGCTTGATCCGGGACAGTGATACCTACGAGCAGTACTTC
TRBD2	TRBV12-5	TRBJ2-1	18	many	CASGSLGLREEGYNEQFF	TGTGCTAGTGGTTCACTAGGCCTCCGGGAGGAAGGGTACAATGAGCAGTTCTTC
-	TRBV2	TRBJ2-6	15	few	CASSWTWSGANVLTF	TGTGCCAGCAGTTGGACTTGGTCTGGGGCCAACGTCCTGACTTTC
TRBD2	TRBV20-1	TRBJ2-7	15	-	CSATTLAGGRYEQYF	TGCAGTGCAACAACGCTAGCGGGAGGGCGCTACGAGCAGTACTTC
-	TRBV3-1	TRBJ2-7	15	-	CASSQAAGLRDEQYF	TGTGCCAGCAGCCAAGCGGCGGGGTTACGCGATGAGCAGTACTTC
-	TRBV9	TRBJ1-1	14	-	CASSVGGVMTEAFF	TGTGCCAGCAGCGTAGGAGGGGTAATGACTGAAGCTTTCTTT
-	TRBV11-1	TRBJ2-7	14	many	CASSLAVFSYEQYF	TGTGCCAGCAGTTTAGCTGTCTTCTCCTACGAGCAGTACTTC
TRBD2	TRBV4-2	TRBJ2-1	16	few	CASSQGLAGLWNEQFF	TGTGCCAGCAGCCAGGGACTAGCGGGCCTTTGGAATGAGCAGTTCTTC
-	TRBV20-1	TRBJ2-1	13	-	CSARDPVTNEQFF	TGCAGTGCTAGAGACCCAGTGACCAATGAGCAGTTCTTC
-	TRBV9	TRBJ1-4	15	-	CASSVGAAPSEKLFF	TGTGCCAGCAGCGTAGGGGCAGCTCCTTCAGAAAAACTGTTTTTT
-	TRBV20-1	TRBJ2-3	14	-	CSAREGGASDTQYF	TGCAGTGCTAGAGAAGGGGGGGCCTCAGATACGCAGTATTTT
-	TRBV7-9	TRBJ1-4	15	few	CASSLVLKTNEKLFF	TGTGCCAGCAGCTTAGTCCTGAAGACTAATGAAAAACTGTTTTTT